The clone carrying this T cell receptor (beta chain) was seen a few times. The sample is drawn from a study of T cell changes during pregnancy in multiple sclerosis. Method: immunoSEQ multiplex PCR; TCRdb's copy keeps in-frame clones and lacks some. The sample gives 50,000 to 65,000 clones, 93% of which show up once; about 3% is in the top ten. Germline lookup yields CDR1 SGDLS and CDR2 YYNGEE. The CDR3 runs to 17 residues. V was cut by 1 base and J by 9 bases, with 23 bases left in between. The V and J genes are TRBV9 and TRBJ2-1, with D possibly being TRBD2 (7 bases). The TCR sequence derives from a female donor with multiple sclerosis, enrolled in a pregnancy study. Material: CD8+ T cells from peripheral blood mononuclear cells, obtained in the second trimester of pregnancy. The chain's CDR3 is CASSVPRGGGRFGEQFF. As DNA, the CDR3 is TGTGCCAGCAGCGTACCCCGAGGCGGGGGCAGATTCGGTGAGCAGTTCTTC.